Reported below is one TCR beta chain. Antigen unknown. The entry originates in a study of vaccination and CD4 T cells after COVID-19. Study as a whole: Two mRNA vaccine doses were given, either BNT162b2 or mRNA-1273.

The CDR3 sequence is 15 residues long. Germline CDR1 SGHRS, CDR2 YFSETQ. J was trimmed by 7 bases and V by 4 bases; bases with no gene match: 5. Treatment denoted: roughly 10-day PBMC culture with coronavirus spike peptide pools or control peptides (ViraFEST assay). CD4+ T cells of the unexposed donor were collected before the COVID-19 pandemic (2011-2018). It was with roughly 10 IU/ml IL-2 and approximately 9.7 ug/ml peptide pools that 2.2 million or so PBMCs per well were cultured. Overall study findings and caveats: Going from approximately 21 to 40, median SARS-CoV-2-reactive clonotypes did not rise significantly. Among convalescent patients, a median about 83% of reactive clones emerged only after vaccination.

Sequencing of the DNA from cultured CD4+ T cells was carried out with the Oncomine TCR Beta short-read assay. TCRdb itself ran the PCR reads through MiXCR, one entry per CDR3 protein. The sample lists approximately 2,000 distinct CDR3 sequences, roughly 18% seen once, with 20% to 25% in the top ten. The genes are TRBV5-1 and TRBJ2-2, with 12 bases identical to TRBD1. The source material was CD4+ T cells from blood, cultured in vitro. The sequence was collected from a human donor in good health. In DNA, the CDR3 is TGCGCCAGCAGCATGGGACAGGGGGCGATCGGGGAGCTGTTTTTT. Its translation is CASSMGQGAIGELFF.